The present TCR beta chain was sequenced within a study of naive and memory T cell subsets (dated by TCRdb to between 2016 and 2019). About the study as a whole: An open-source, UMI-based TCR alpha and beta sequencing pipeline was applied to sorted naive and memory peripheral blood T cell subsets. The results of the functional CMV T cell responses matched the IgG serology results in every case. RNA was DNase-treated and reverse transcribed with TCR constant-region primers, mostly using SuperScript III.

From the second PCR step on, the TCR alpha and beta chain libraries were amplified in separate reactions. CMV status of each donor was established by measuring IFNgamma production from CD4+ T cells after fresh PBMCs were stimulated overnight with CMV viral lysate. Using Miltenyi beads, CD4 T cells were first positively selected, and CD8 T cells were then positively selected from the CD4-negative fraction. Cells were stained for CD3, CD4, CD8, CD45RA, CD27 and a live/dead dye and were sorted on a BD Aria II into four subsets based on CD45RA and CD27. A few healthy volunteers provided blood, and each donor's sample was split into CD4 and CD8 T cells and then further divided into four differentiation subsets. Approximately 130 ml of peripheral blood was drawn per donor, and PBMC were isolated by Ficoll-Paque PLUS density-gradient centrifugation. Sorted cells were lysed in RLT buffer, after which RNA was extracted using a Qiagen RNeasy kit and stored at -80 degrees C.

The germline V gene specifies MGHRA as CDR1 and YSYEKL as CDR2. Reading from cysteine to phenylalanine, the CDR3 counts 15 amino acids. Just the 45-base CDR3 DNA is kept, in frame starting at base 1. V loses 1 base of germline sequence and J loses 6 bases, and the interval between the two ends is 10 bases. The library came from UMI-ligation and nested PCR. The beta constant-region primer consisted of an equimolar mixture of two oligonucleotides that together covered TRBC1 and TRBC2. The ligated cDNA went through four rounds of PCR with nested alpha and beta constant-region primers together with the SP2 primer. A single-stranded oligonucleotide bearing the SP2 primer plus a 12-nucleotide UMI was ligated onto the 3' end of the cDNA by T4 RNA ligase 1. Incubation of the ligation reaction was carried out at 16 degrees C for roughly 19-24 hours. PCR2 was usually performed as a SYBR Green qPCR and halted at a preset threshold so that over-amplification would not occur. Agencourt AMPure XP magnetic beads were used for all purifications after the first. Libraries were quantified by Qubit and checked on a TapeStation, where a main peak was expected near 650 bp. Sequencing of the pooled libraries was done on an Illumina MiSeq using v2 2x251 paired-end kits, which typically yielded about 1-2.3 million reads per sample. Libraries were pooled at 4 nM per sample, and about 4.5-7.5% PhiX was added to improve cluster recognition. In the source study's methods: Using tag matching that tolerated one base-pair mismatch, Decombinator assigned V and J genes to FASTQ reads that had been processed by Demultiplexor. Collapsinator relied on UMIs to fix sequencing errors as well as frequency errors caused by PCR heterogeneity. TCRs were translated and CDR3s were extracted from the conserved cysteine to the FGXG phenylalanine by CDR3Translator, with non-productive sequences being flagged. Gini, Shannon entropy and inverse Simpson indices were calculated on repertoires subsampled to equal numbers of UMI-defined TCRs. Clonotype abundance distributions were fitted to a power law by maximum likelihood within the linear range. On one naive CD8 sample, the pipeline and MIGEC gave similar UMI counts, unique TCR numbers and clonal distributions. In one analysis, naive TCRs also found in any memory subset of the same donor were removed from the naive repertoire. Repertoires were searched for 7,000 to 7,500 CMV-associated CDR3 sequences compiled from VDJdb and a published dataset. The public reads were run again by TCRdb, first through fastp at Q25 and then through MiXCR, and only productive beta chains were kept. All rows with the same CDR3 protein become a single entry with the most common DNA and genes. The V and J calls here are based on TCRdb, not the publication. The sample table holds roughly 80,000 distinct CDR3 sequences, of which about 10% were seen once. The ten biggest clones cover about 1.3% of the sample.

Notes on this clonotype: Its antigen remains undetermined. Per-nucleotide qualities are absent, and no much larger clonotype sits a single base away.

What the research found in general, with its limitations: The repertoire findings for the naive and memory subsets could not be validated against a ground truth, as none was available. RNA-based TCR counts may be influenced by expression changes linked to T cell activation and differentiation. A few larger clonotypes were found in naive repertoires, especially CD8, and these larger clonotypes were possibly memory cells re-expressing CD45RA. Each clonotype was defined as a single alpha or beta chain sequence rather than as a paired alpha/beta receptor. In both CD4 and CD8 cells, going from naive through CM, EM and EMRA, the Gini index went up while Shannon and inverse Simpson diversity went down. After error correction, only a single occurrence was seen for over 95% of naive TCR sequences, so much steeper abundance distributions were produced than in memory subsets. TCR abundance followed a power law with an exponent that was different for naive and memory subsets but consistent across the three individuals.

Recombination linked TRBV4-1 to TRBJ2-6; the D segment might be TRBD1 or TRBD2, since each matches 5 bases. The sample comprised naive CD8+ T cells from blood. Per the publication, the cell subset or site label means: naive T cells, CD45RA high CD27+. The sequence came from a human donor in good health. The DNA sequence follows: TGCGCCAGCAGCCAAGTAGGGACCGTGGCCAACGTCCTGACTTTC. It translates as CASSQVGTVANVLTF.